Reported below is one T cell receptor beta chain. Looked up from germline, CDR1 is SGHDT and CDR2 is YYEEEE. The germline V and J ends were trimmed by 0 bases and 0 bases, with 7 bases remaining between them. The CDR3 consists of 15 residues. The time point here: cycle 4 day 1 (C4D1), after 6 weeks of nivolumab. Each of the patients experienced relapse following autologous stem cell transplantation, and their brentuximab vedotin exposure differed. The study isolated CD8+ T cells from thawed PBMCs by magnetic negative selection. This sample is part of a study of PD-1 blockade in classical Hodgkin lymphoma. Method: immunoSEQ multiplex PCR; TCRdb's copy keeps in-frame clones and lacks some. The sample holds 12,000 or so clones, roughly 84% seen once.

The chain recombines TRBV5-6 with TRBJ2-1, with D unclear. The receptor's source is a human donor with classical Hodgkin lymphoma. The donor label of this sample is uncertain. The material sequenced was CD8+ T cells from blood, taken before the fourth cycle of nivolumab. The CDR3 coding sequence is TGTGCCAGCAGCTTGGGAGCGAGCTCCTACAATGAGCAGTTCTTC. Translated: CASSLGASSYNEQFF.